This T cell receptor beta chain emerged from a study of identical twins. The CDR3 sequence is 13 residues long. Germline V gene sequence: CDR1 ENHRY, CDR2 SYGVKD. V dropped 10 bases and J dropped 1 base, with 14 bases sitting between them. TCRdb recomputed calls from the 5' RACE reads with MiXCR, one row per CDR3 protein. The sample comprises 350,000 to 500,000 distinct CDR3 sequences, about 18% of which are singletons, and around 12% rests with the top ten. This clonotype was counted at least ten times. Its antigen remains unknown. Study-wide points: Beta out-of-frame sequences showed weaker excess sharing between twins. The study drew conclusions from cross-sectional statistical analysis, not from following the same donors. Modeled out-of-frame TCR alpha sharing in monozygotic twins fell below observed levels.

Each donor was a healthy Caucasian. This chain joins TRBV10-3 and TRBJ2-7, with D perhaps matching TRBD2 (6 bases). Sequencing was done on a sample of naive T cells sorted from blood. This receptor was taken from a man in his forties or fifties in good health. In DNA, the CDR3 is TGTGCCACCTCCTCCGGGAGTTCCTACGAGCAGTACTTC. This sequence encodes CATSSGSSYEQYF.